This passage covers 32 T cell receptor beta chains from one sample sequenced in a study of beta chain features in type 1 diabetes. Reverse transcription of all isolated RNA meant that expressed TCRB transcripts were sequenced. TCRdb's copy holds only in-frame clones and misses some; the assay was immunoSEQ multiplex PCR. The sample includes 150,000 to 200,000 clones, over 7.5% of them seen just once. Sequencing was carried out using central memory CD4+ T cells from blood. Receptor source: a woman between 18 and 29 years old in good health.

This clone was seen more than once but under ten times. The V gene is TRBV6-5, the J gene TRBJ2-3; 8 bases are shared with TRBD2. The CDR3 extends over 14 amino acids. V lost 7 bases and J lost 4; bases outside the gene matches: 7. Germline V gives CDR1 MNHEY, CDR2 SVGAGI. CDR3 bases: TGTGCCAGCAACCTCGGGGGGGGATCAGATACGCAGTATTTT. It is translated as CASNLGGGSDTQYF.

There are a few counts of this clone. CDR3 loop: CASSDRVADTQYF. As DNA, the CDR3 is TGTGCCAGCAGCGACAGGGTGGCAGATACGCAGTATTTT. The chain couples TRBV7-9 to TRBJ2-3, with 7 bases aligning to TRBD1. J lost 4 bases, V lost 5 bases, and 3 bases had no gene match. The CDR3 totals 13 residues. Per germline, CDR1 SEHNR and CDR2 FQNEAQ (reference sequence). Full variable domain (rest looked up from reference TRBV7-9 and TRBJ2-3): DTGVSQNPRHKITKRGQNVTFRCDPISEHNRLYWYRQTLGQGPEFLTYFQNEAQLEKSRLLSDRFSAERPKGSFSTLEIQRTEQGDSAMYLCASSDRVADTQYFGPGTRLTVL.

V is TRBV4-1 and J is TRBJ1-4; 9 bases map to TRBD1. CDR3 length: 15 residues. The ends lost 3 bases at V and 5 bases at J; junction bases unmatched: 4. In germline, CDR1 is MGHRA, CDR2 YSYEKL. The CDR3 is CASSQGQGSNEKLFF. The CDR3, as DNA: TGCGCCAGCAGCCAGGGACAGGGTTCGAATGAAAAACTGTTTTTT.

The chain is built from TRBV29-1 and TRBJ2-5, with D perhaps TRBD2 (6 bases). Germline CDR1 and CDR2: SQVTM and ANQGSEA. Trimming shortened V by 5 bases and J by 5 bases, and 12 bases separated the two germline ends. The CDR3 extends over 12 amino acids. In DNA, the CDR3 is TGCAGCGTTAGGTGGGAGGTGGAGACCCAGTACTTC. As protein: CSVRWEVETQYF.

A few counts support this clone. The V call is TRBV9, the J call TRBJ2-1; 8 positions match TRBD1. CDR3 length equals 14 residues. J lost 7 bases, V lost 3 bases, and 6 bases had no gene match. CDR1 is SGDLS and CDR2 is YYNGEE in the germline V gene. CDR3 DNA sequence: TGTGCCAGCAGCGCCAGGGGGCGTCAGAATGAGCAGTTCTTC. Its translation is CASSARGRQNEQFF.

This clone came up a few times. J is TRBJ2-7 and V is TRBV18; 8 positions match TRBD2. This CDR3 is 15 amino acids long. Looked up from germline, CDR1 is KGHSH and CDR2 is LQKENI. V was pared by 3 bases and J by 0 bases, with 4 bases of the junction left unmatched. CDR3 protein: CASSPSGTPSYEQYF. In DNA, the CDR3 is TGTGCCAGCTCACCTAGCGGGACTCCCTCCTACGAGCAGTACTTC. The entire variable domain, with the rest obtained from reference TRBV18 and TRBJ2-7, is as follows: NAGVMQNPRHLVRRRGQEARLRCSPMKGHSHVYWYRQLPEEGLKFMVYLQKENIIDESGMPKERFSAEFPKEGPSILRIQQVVRGDSAAYFCASSPSGTPSYEQYFGPGTRLTVT.

This clone was counted at least ten times. The identical CDR3 is also encoded by other nucleotide sequences in the sample. The J gene is TRBJ1-1, the V gene TRBV27; 7 nucleotides line up with TRBD1. CDR3 length: 13 residues. Germline assignment: CDR1 MNHEY and CDR2 SMNVEV (reference sequence). After removal of 4 bases from V and 4 bases from J, the junction contained 3 bases not matched to a gene. DNA of the CDR3: TGTGCCAGCAGTTCTGGACAGGCCACTGAAGCTTTCTTT. This codes for CASSSGQATEAFF.

The chain couples TRBV28 to TRBJ2-7; 7 nucleotides align to TRBD2. The CDR3 has 13 amino acids. Germline CDR1 and CDR2: MDHEN and SYDVKM. V was clipped by 6 bases and J by 7 bases; unmatched bases: 9. CDR3 amino acids: CASRIGQGGEQYF. In DNA, the CDR3 is TGTGCCAGCAGAATAGGGCAGGGAGGGGAGCAGTACTTC.

The table lists this clone with a few counts. The junction departs from the called germline gene at one end, perhaps through a read error. The rearrangement links TRBV4-1 to TRBJ2-1, with 11 nucleotides matching TRBD2. The CDR3 contains 16 residues. Germline V gene lookup returns CDR1 MGHRA and CDR2 YSYEKL. The chain's CDR3 is CASSHLGTSGYNEQFF. The CDR3 DNA sequence: TGTGCCAGCAGCCATCTCGGGACTAGCGGTTACAATGAGCAGTTCTTC.

The rearrangement uses TRBV5-1 and TRBJ2-1, with 10 nucleotides matching TRBD2. This CDR3 is built from 15 residues. V lost 4 bases to trimming and J lost 3 bases; unmatched junction nucleotides: 4. Germline values: CDR1 SGHRS, CDR2 YFSETQ. CDR3 residues: CASSPGLAVYNEQFF. As DNA, the CDR3 is TGCGCCAGCAGCCCTGGACTAGCGGTCTACAATGAGCAGTTCTTC.

This clone was detected a few times. The rearrangement uses TRBV7-2 and TRBJ1-2, with 8 bases fitting TRBD1. Losses at the gene ends were 7 bases for V and 6 bases for J; bases not matched to a gene: 10. The V gene's germline CDR1 is SGHTA and CDR2 FQGNSA. This CDR3 spans 14 amino acids. As DNA, the CDR3 is TGTGCCAGCACCTTGCTCCAGGGGGCGAATGGCTACACCTTC. Residues: CASTLLQGANGYTF.

This clone was seen only a few times. The chain links TRBV2 to TRBJ1-5; D is possibly TRBD1 (5 bases). CDR3 length: 15 residues. V shed 3 bases and J shed 0 bases, with 9 bases lying between them. Looked up from germline, CDR1 is SNHLY and CDR2 is FYNNEI. This CDR3 reads CASSERGDSNQPQHF. CDR3 DNA: TGTGCCAGCAGTGAGCGGGGGGATAGCAATCAGCCCCAGCATTTT. The full variable domain, in which reference TRBV2 and TRBJ1-5 provide the parts outside the CDR3, is EPEVTQTPSHQVTQMGQEVILRCVPISNHLYFYWYRQILGQKVEFLVSFYNNEISEKSEIFDDQFSVERPDGSNFTLKIRSTKLEDSAMYFCASSERGDSNQPQHFGDGTRLSIL.

In this sample, this clone turned up a few times. V usage is TRBV30 and J usage is TRBJ1-2; TRBD1 matches at 7 bases. The V gene's germline CDR1 is GTSNPN and CDR2 SVGIG (reference sequence). Unmatched junction bases numbered 4, after V lost 2 bases and J lost 4 bases. There are 13 residues in the CDR3. The DNA of the CDR3 is TGTGCCTGGAGTAAACAGGGGATCTATGGCTACACCTTC. It encodes CAWSKQGIYGYTF.

In this sample, this clone turned up a few times. The chain is built from TRBV19 and TRBJ2-7; D remains unclear. Germline CDR1 LNHDA, CDR2 SQIVND (reference sequence). V lost 7 bases to trimming and J lost 3 bases, with 16 bases between them. The CDR3 has 14 residues. CDR3 sequence (DNA): TGTGCCAGTATGAATCCTACCATCGACTACGAGCAGTACTTC. Translating it yields CASMNPTIDYEQYF.

This clone showed up just a few times. The rearrangement uses TRBV5-1 and TRBJ1-1; no definite D call. The germline CDR1 and CDR2 sequences are SGHRS and YFSETQ. With 0 bases removed from V and 3 bases from J, the gap between germline ends came to 9 bases. The CDR3 runs to 14 residues. Here the CDR3 DNA reads TGCGCCAGCAGCTTGGCCAGCGTGGACACTGAAGCTTTCTTT. It codes for CASSLASVDTEAFF. The full variable domain, its missing parts supplied by reference TRBV5-1 and TRBJ1-1, is KAGVTQTPRYLIKTRGQQVTLSCSPISGHRSVSWYQQTPGQGLQFLFEYFSETQRNKGNFPGRFSGRQFSNSRSEMNVSTLELGDSALYLCASSLASVDTEAFFGQGTRLTVV.

This clone was detected a few times. The V and J genes are TRBV5-1 and TRBJ1-1, with 8 bases fitting TRBD1. Germline trimming cut 4 bases from V and 4 bases from J; bases unmatched to any gene: 6. The CDR3 totals 14 residues. Germline lookup yields CDR1 SGHRS and CDR2 YFSETQ. CDR3 sequence: CASSSGQGVTEAFF. In DNA, the CDR3 is TGCGCCAGCAGCAGTGGACAGGGCGTCACTGAAGCTTTCTTT.

This clone appeared a few times. V gene TRBV7-9 combines with J gene TRBJ2-1; D possibly corresponds to TRBD2 (6 bases). V was trimmed by 7 bases and J by 0 bases, leaving 19 bases between them. There are 17 residues in the CDR3. Germline CDR1 is SEHNR and CDR2 is FQNEAQ (reference sequence). DNA for the CDR3: TGTGCCAGCACCTCGGGGAGCGGACTAAGCTCCTACAATGAGCAGTTCTTC. Amino acids: CASTSGSGLSSYNEQFF. The full variable domain, in which reference TRBV7-9 and TRBJ2-1 provide the parts outside the CDR3, is DTGVSQNPRHKITKRGQNVTFRCDPISEHNRLYWYRQTLGQGPEFLTYFQNEAQLEKSRLLSDRFSAERPKGSFSTLEIQRTEQGDSAMYLCASTSGSGLSSYNEQFFGPGTRLTVL.

The chain is built from TRBV5-4 and TRBJ1-6; tentatively, D is TRBD1 (5 bases). V was pared by 1 base and J by 10 bases, with 18 bases between. Looked up from germline, CDR1 is SGHNT and CDR2 is YYREEE (reference sequence). This CDR3 spans 16 amino acids. CDR3 DNA: TGTGCCAGCAGCTTGAGGTTTGGAGGGGAGAGCTCACCCCTCCACTTT. Translated, it gives CASSLRFGGESSPLHF.

The genes are TRBV29-1 and TRBJ2-3, with TRBD2 matching over 7 bases. This CDR3 region has 13 residues. The V gene's germline CDR1 is SQVTM and CDR2 ANQGSEA. Trimming at V came to 8 bases and at J to 0 bases, leaving 5 bases not matched to a gene. The CDR3 nucleotides are TGCAGCTCGTTGGGAGGGAGCACAGATACGCAGTATTTT. It is translated as CSSLGGSTDTQYF.

The V and J genes are TRBV11-3 and TRBJ2-1, with 7 bases aligning to TRBD2. Germline-derived CDR1 and CDR2 are SGHNT and YENEEA. Losses at the gene ends were 5 bases for V and 5 bases for J; bases not matched to a gene: 6. The CDR3 sequence is 14 residues long. CDR3 DNA sequence: TGTGCCAGCAGCCCTCCCGGGACTAACAATGAGCAGTTCTTC. Protein product: CASSPPGTNNEQFF. The variable domain in full, with the rest retrieved from reference TRBV11-3 and TRBJ2-1, is EAGVVQSPRYKIIEKKQPVAFWCNPISGHNTLYWYLQNLGQGPELLIRYENEEAVDDSQLPKDRFSAERLKGVDSTLKIQPAELGDSAVYLCASSPPGTNNEQFFGPGTRLTVL.

J is TRBJ2-7 and V is TRBV5-1, with 8 bases that match TRBD2. Unmatched junction bases numbered 12, after V lost 6 bases and J lost 1 base. CDR3 length equals 16 residues. The germline V gene encodes CDR1 SGHRS and CDR2 YFSETQ. In nucleotides, the CDR3 is TGCGCCAGCAATCCAAGCGCGGGAGGATCATCCTACGAGCAGTACTTC. It codes for CASNPSAGGSSYEQYF.

This clone has a count of ten or more. The gene calls are TRBV28 and TRBJ2-1, with D maybe TRBD2 (6 bases). With 2 bases removed from V and 10 bases from J, the gap between germline ends came to 21 bases. The germline gives CDR1 MDHEN, CDR2 SYDVKM. The length of the CDR3 is 16 residues. The CDR3 is CASSLNRDSTRSEQFF. CDR3 nucleotide sequence: TGTGCCAGCAGTTTAAACCGGGACTCTACCAGGTCAGAGCAGTTCTTC.

This chain connects TRBV5-5 to TRBJ2-7; D might be TRBD2 (5 bases). The CDR3 is 12 amino acids. Germline CDR1 is SGHKS and CDR2 is YYEKEE (reference sequence). Trimming cost V 4 bases and J 7 bases, with 12 bases left between them. In DNA, the CDR3 is TGTGCCAGCAGCCTACATCCGGGGGAGCAGTACTTC. Encoded protein: CASSLHPGEQYF. The whole variable domain, remainder taken from reference TRBV5-5 and TRBJ2-7, is DAGVTQSPTHLIKTRGQQVTLRCSPISGHKSVSWYQQVLGQGPQFIFQYYEKEERGRGNFPDRFSARQFPNYSSELNVNALLLGDSALYLCASSLHPGEQYFGPGTRLTVT.

The DNA of the CDR3 is TGTGCCAGCCACAGGGATAGCAATCAGCCCCAGCATTTT. Amino acids: CASHRDSNQPQHF. The chain uses TRBV2 and TRBJ1-5, with a possible D match to TRBD1 (6 bases). V lost 8 bases and J 0 bases, leaving 8 bases between the germline ends. Looked up from germline, CDR1 is SNHLY and CDR2 is FYNNEI. The CDR3 consists of 13 residues.

This clone was detected only a few times. The rearrangement links TRBV21-1 to TRBJ1-6; TRBD1, the D gene given by the table, was not confirmed from the DNA. TRBV21-1 is tagged as a pseudogene. The CDR3 is made up of 16 amino acids. The CDR3 protein is CASSRVGTGDNSPLHF. The CDR3 nucleotides read TGTGCCAGCAGCAGAGTGGGGACAGGAGATAATTCACCCCTCCACTTT.

This clone was counted a few times. This chain joins TRBV11-3 and TRBJ1-1; TRBD1 matches at 8 bases. After removal of 4 bases from V and 3 bases from J, the junction contained 7 bases not matched to a gene. This CDR3 spans 15 amino acids. CDR1 is SGHNT and CDR2 is YENEEA in the germline V gene. As DNA, the CDR3 is TGTGCCAGCAGCTACATCTACAGGGGGGACACTGAAGCTTTCTTT. The encoded protein is CASSYIYRGDTEAFF.

In its sample, this clone was seen a few times. The V call is TRBV2, the J call TRBJ2-1; 15 nucleotides match TRBD2. Looked up from germline, CDR1 is SNHLY and CDR2 is FYNNEI. After removal of 5 bases from V and 7 bases from J, the junction contained 24 bases not matched to a gene. The CDR3 spans 22 residues. CDR3 residues: CASSRGRGRTSGRGAVENEQFF. The CDR3, as DNA: TGTGCCAGCAGTCGGGGCAGGGGGCGGACTAGCGGGAGGGGTGCCGTCGAGAATGAGCAGTTCTTC.

In its sample, this clone was seen a few times. This chain links TRBV6-6 with TRBJ1-1, with 8 bases matching TRBD1. The CDR3 spans 14 residues. V was clipped by 0 bases and J by 3 bases; unmatched bases: 0. The germline gives CDR1 MNHNY, CDR2 SVGAGI (reference sequence). This CDR3 reads CASSYSDRDTEAFF. The CDR3 bases are TGTGCCAGCAGTTACTCGGACAGGGACACTGAAGCTTTCTTT.

This clone was detected a few times. This chain joins TRBV29-1 and TRBJ1-1; D is uncertain. The V gene's germline CDR1 is SQVTM and CDR2 ANQGSEA. Trimming left V 7 bases short and J 4 bases short, with 19 bases between. This CDR3 has 14 residues. DNA of the CDR3: TGCAGCGGTGGTGGGCGGGAAGGGAGCACTGAAGCTTTCTTT. Protein: CSGGGREGSTEAFF.

The chain links TRBV7-9 to TRBJ2-2; D perhaps matches TRBD2 (6 bases). This CDR3 has 16 residues. V was cut by 10 bases and J by 1 base, with 19 bases left in between. Per the germline V gene, CDR1 is SEHNR and CDR2 is FQNEAQ (reference sequence). CDR3 DNA: TGTGCCACCCCCCCCGGGCCTAGCGTGAACACCGGGGAGCTGTTTTTT. Protein product: CATPPGPSVNTGELFF.

This clone was seen a few times. The rearrangement links TRBV5-4 to TRBJ2-3; 8 bases are a match to TRBD2. From germline, CDR1 is SGHNT and CDR2 YYREEE (reference sequence). The CDR3 spans 14 residues. Trimming cost V 4 bases and J 4 bases; bases outside gene matches: 5. The CDR3 protein is CASSARGGPDTQYF. CDR3 DNA sequence: TGTGCCAGCAGCGCTCGGGGGGGGCCAGATACGCAGTATTTT.

V is TRBV27 and J is TRBJ2-1, with D possibly TRBD1 on 6 matching bases. Germline CDR1 is MNHEY and CDR2 is SMNVEV (reference sequence). Trimming took off 3 bases at V and 9 bases at J, with 12 bases between the two ends. This CDR3 is built from 13 residues. The CDR3 DNA reads as TGTGCCAGCAGTTTGGGGGCAGTCCTTGAGCAGTTCTTC. It translates to CASSLGAVLEQFF.